The 18 T cell receptor beta chains listed next were all sequenced from one sample in a study of a mutant IDH1 vaccine in newly diagnosed glioma. The time point here: baseline, week 1 (first vaccination visit). Treatment indicated: pre-vaccination baseline after standard-of-care therapy. Repertoires were generated with immunoSEQ multiplex PCR, while TCRdb's copy carries only in-frame clones and drops some. The data show some 60,000 clones, about 90% seen once. Sequencing used PBMCs, obtained from a glioma patient treated with radiotherapy, temozolomide or both. These receptors came from a man between 50 and 59 years old with glioma.

J is TRBJ2-7 and V is TRBV29-1; a possible D gene is TRBD1 (6 bases). V gave up 1 base and J gave up 6 bases, with 13 bases separating them. The CDR3 length is 13 residues. The germline gives CDR1 SQVTM, CDR2 ANQGSEA. The CDR3 DNA reads TGCAGCGTTGAAGTTAGGGGCAGGGGCGAGCAGTACTTC. It translates to CSVEVRGRGEQYF.

The chain uses TRBV20-1 and TRBJ1-1; 8 nucleotides match TRBD1. The CDR3 is 11 amino acids. Germline V gene lookup returns CDR1 DFQATT and CDR2 SNEGSKA (reference sequence). CDR3 DNA: TGCCGCGGGGCCAGGGGGCCTGAAGCTTTCTTT. Translation gives CRGARGPEAFF.

The chain combines TRBV19 with TRBJ1-5; the D is unclear. In germline, CDR1 is LNHDA, CDR2 SQIVND (reference sequence). The V and J ends lost 4 bases and 7 bases respectively, with 8 bases between them. The CDR3 consists of 12 residues. CDR3 DNA: TGTGCCAGTAGTAGAGGTTTACAGCCCCAGCATTTT. It specifies CASSRGLQPQHF.

This rearrangement joins TRBV5-5 to TRBJ2-3; 12 bases align to TRBD2. The J segment lost 5 bases and the V segment lost 4 bases, leaving 5 bases of the junction unmatched. CDR1 and CDR2 from the germline V gene are SGHKS and YYEKEE (reference sequence). The CDR3 is made up of 15 amino acids. The CDR3 loop reads CASSLRLAGEDTQYF. The DNA for the CDR3 is TGTGCCAGCAGCCTAAGACTAGCGGGGGAAGATACGCAGTATTTT. The complete variable domain, with remaining parts taken from reference TRBV5-5 and TRBJ2-3, reads DAGVTQSPTHLIKTRGQQVTLRCSPISGHKSVSWYQQVLGQGPQFIFQYYEKEERGRGNFPDRFSARQFPNYSSELNVNALLLGDSALYLCASSLRLAGEDTQYFGPGTRLTVL.

This chain connects TRBV28 to TRBJ1-2, with D unresolved. With 6 bases removed from V and 8 bases from J, the gap between germline ends came to 13 bases. CDR1 is MDHEN and CDR2 is SYDVKM in the germline V gene. The CDR3 contains 12 residues. The CDR3 DNA reads TGTGCCAGCAGCTCGACGAGGCGCGGCTACACCTTC. This codes for CASSSTRRGYTF.

The rearrangement joins TRBV30 to TRBJ2-2; D may be TRBD2 (6 bases). This CDR3 spans 14 amino acids. Germline loops: CDR1 GTSNPN, CDR2 SVGIG (reference sequence). V was clipped by 7 bases and J by 0 bases, with 12 bases between them. CDR3 residues: CASDGTSNTGELFF. CDR3 nucleotide sequence: TGTGCCTCGGATGGGACTTCGAACACCGGGGAGCTGTTTTTT.

This clone was seen a single time. The rearrangement joins TRBV5-5 to TRBJ2-1; 7 bases agree with TRBD1. CDR3 length: 15 amino acids. Trimming removed 2 bases from V and 4 bases from J; junction bases left unmatched: 6. From germline, CDR1 is SGHKS and CDR2 YYEKEE (reference sequence). The CDR3 DNA reads as TGTGCCAGCAGCTTCGGACAGGATTTTTACAATGAGCAGTTCTTC. Translating it yields CASSFGQDFYNEQFF. The full variable domain, in which reference TRBV5-5 and TRBJ2-1 provide the parts outside the CDR3, is DAGVTQSPTHLIKTRGQQVTLRCSPISGHKSVSWYQQVLGQGPQFIFQYYEKEERGRGNFPDRFSARQFPNYSSELNVNALLLGDSALYLCASSFGQDFYNEQFFGPGTRLTVL.

This chain links TRBV7-9 with TRBJ1-2; no reliable D call. The V gene's germline CDR1 is SEHNR and CDR2 FQNEAQ (reference sequence). Trimming pared 5 bases from V and 5 bases from J, leaving 12 bases between. The length of the CDR3 is 13 residues. The CDR3 reads CASSGGLWYGYTF. In nucleotides, the CDR3 is TGTGCCAGCAGCGGAGGTTTATGGTATGGCTACACCTTC.

This clone has more than one count but fewer than ten. CDR3 in DNA: TGTGCCAGCAGCTTGGTGGTAAAACTGTTTTTT. Encoded protein: CASSLVVKLFF. The V gene is TRBV5-6, the J gene TRBJ1-4, with no clear D. Germline V gives CDR1 SGHDT, CDR2 YYEEEE. The ends were cut back, 0 bases at V and 10 bases at J, with 4 bases in the middle. This CDR3 spans 11 amino acids. The variable domain in full, completed from reference TRBV5-6 and TRBJ1-4, reads DAGVTQSPTHLIKTRGQQVTLRCSPKSGHDTVSWYQQALGQGPQFIFQYYEEEERQRGNFPDRFSGHQFPNYSSELNVNALLLGDSALYLCASSLVVKLFFGSGTQLSVL.

The rearrangement links TRBV28 to TRBJ1-3, with 7 bases lining up with TRBD1. The CDR3 extends over 16 amino acids. V was clipped by 2 bases and J by 8 bases; unmatched bases: 12. Germline CDR1 and CDR2: MDHEN and SYDVKM. The CDR3 DNA is TGTGCCAGCAGTTTAAGCCAGGACAGGTTGATAGACACCATATATTTT. This codes for CASSLSQDRLIDTIYF.

The gene calls are TRBV30 and TRBJ2-7; a possible D gene is TRBD1 (5 bases). V dropped 0 bases and J dropped 2 bases, with 11 bases sitting between them. The CDR3 contains 14 residues. The germline V gene encodes CDR1 GTSNPN and CDR2 SVGIG (reference sequence). CDR3 DNA: TGTGCCTGGAGTGTACTAAGGACACCCTACGAGCAGTACTTC. It yields the protein CAWSVLRTPYEQYF.

J is TRBJ2-7 and V is TRBV11-2; TRBD2 is a possible D gene (6 bases). The germline V and J ends were trimmed by 0 bases and 3 bases, with 15 bases remaining between them. This CDR3 comprises 16 residues. Germline V gene lookup returns CDR1 SGHAT and CDR2 FQNNGV. The CDR3 nucleotides read TGTGCCAGCAGCTTAGATCCCCACGGAGGGGTCTACGAGCAGTACTTC. This translates into CASSLDPHGGVYEQYF. Based on the CDR3 plus reference TRBV11-2 and TRBJ2-7, the full variable domain is EAGVAQSPRYKIIEKRQSVAFWCNPISGHATLYWYQQILGQGPKLLIQFQNNGVVDDSQLPKDRFSAERLKGVDSTLKIQPAKLEDSAVYLCASSLDPHGGVYEQYFGPGTRLTVT.

As DNA, the CDR3 is TGTGCCAGCAGCCCTCCTGGGAGCGCAAATGAAAAACTGTTTTTT. It yields the protein CASSPPGSANEKLFF. The chain is built from TRBV6-5 and TRBJ1-4, with D unclear. The V and J ends lost 6 bases and 5 bases respectively, with 16 bases between them. CDR3 size: 15 residues. CDR1 is MNHEY and CDR2 is SVGAGI in the germline V gene.

The rearrangement links TRBV7-2 to TRBJ1-2; 9 bases align to TRBD1. CDR1 is SGHTA and CDR2 is FQGNSA in the germline V gene. J was trimmed by 4 bases and V by 4 bases; bases with no gene match: 7. The CDR3 is made up of 15 amino acids. The CDR3 spells CASSSRTGDSYGYTF. For the CDR3, the DNA is TGTGCCAGCAGCTCCCGGACAGGGGATTCCTATGGCTACACCTTC.

This clone was detected only once. V usage is TRBV5-6 and J usage is TRBJ1-2; D gene uncertain. Deletions cut 3 bases from V and 2 bases from J, with 20 bases between. CDR3 length: 17 residues. Germline V gives CDR1 SGHDT, CDR2 YYEEEE. The CDR3 protein is CASSSLAVGRLNYGYTF. DNA of the CDR3: TGTGCCAGCAGCTCCCTAGCCGTCGGACGGCTAAACTATGGCTACACCTTC.

The CDR3 sequence is CASSERGVSQYF. CDR3 nucleotides: TGTGCCAGCAGTGAAAGGGGGGTATCCCAGTACTTC. The rearrangement links TRBV2 to TRBJ2-5; TRBD1 or TRBD2 may be the D gene (6 bases each). The CDR3 consists of 12 residues. The V gene lost 2 bases and the J gene lost 9 bases, with 10 bases spanning the gap. Germline CDR1 is SNHLY and CDR2 is FYNNEI.

This chain uses TRBV11-2 with TRBJ1-4, with 8 bases that match TRBD1. This CDR3 is built from 14 residues. Losses at the gene ends were 5 bases for V and 7 bases for J; bases not matched to a gene: 6. Looked up from germline, CDR1 is SGHAT and CDR2 is FQNNGV. The CDR3 DNA follows: TGTGCCAGCAGCCGGACAGGGTTATCTGAAAAACTGTTTTTT. Translated, it gives CASSRTGLSEKLFF.

DNA for the CDR3: TGTGCCAGCAATCTAGCGGGAGCCGTCGAGCAGTACTTC. This translates into CASNLAGAVEQYF. The V call is TRBV6-1, the J call TRBJ2-7, with 10 bases matching TRBD2. This CDR3 region has 13 residues. V lost 7 bases and J lost 6; bases outside the gene matches: 6. The germline gives CDR1 MNHNS, CDR2 SASEGT.